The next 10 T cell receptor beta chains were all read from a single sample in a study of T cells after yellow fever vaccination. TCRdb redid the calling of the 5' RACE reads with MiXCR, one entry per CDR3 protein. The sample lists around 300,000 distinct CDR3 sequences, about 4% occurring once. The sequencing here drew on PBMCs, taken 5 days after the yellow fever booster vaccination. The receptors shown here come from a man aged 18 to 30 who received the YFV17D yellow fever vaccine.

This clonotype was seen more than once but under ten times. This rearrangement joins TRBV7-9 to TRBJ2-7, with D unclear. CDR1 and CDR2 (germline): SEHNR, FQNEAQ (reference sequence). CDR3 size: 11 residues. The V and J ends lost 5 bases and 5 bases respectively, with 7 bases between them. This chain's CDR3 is CASSQAHEQYV. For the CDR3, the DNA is TGTGCCAGCAGCCAGGCGCACGAGCAGTACGTC.

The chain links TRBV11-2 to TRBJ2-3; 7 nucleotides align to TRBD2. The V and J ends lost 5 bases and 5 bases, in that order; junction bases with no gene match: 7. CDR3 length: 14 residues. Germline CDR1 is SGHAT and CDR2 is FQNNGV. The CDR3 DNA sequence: TGTGCCAGCAGCCCCGGGGGGTTAATAGATACGCAGTATTTT. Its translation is CASSPGGLIDTQYF. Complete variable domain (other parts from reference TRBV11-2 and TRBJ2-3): EAGVAQSPRYKIIEKRQSVAFWCNPISGHATLYWYQQILGQGPKLLIQFQNNGVVDDSQLPKDRFSAERLKGVDSTLKIQPAKLEDSAVYLCASSPGGLIDTQYFGPGTRLTVL.

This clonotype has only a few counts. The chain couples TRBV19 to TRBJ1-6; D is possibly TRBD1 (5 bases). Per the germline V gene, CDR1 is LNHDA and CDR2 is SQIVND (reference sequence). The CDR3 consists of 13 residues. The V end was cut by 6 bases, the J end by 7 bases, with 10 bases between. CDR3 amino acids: CASRGAGNSPLHF. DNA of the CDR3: TGTGCCAGTAGAGGGGCAGGGAATTCACCCCTCCACTTT.

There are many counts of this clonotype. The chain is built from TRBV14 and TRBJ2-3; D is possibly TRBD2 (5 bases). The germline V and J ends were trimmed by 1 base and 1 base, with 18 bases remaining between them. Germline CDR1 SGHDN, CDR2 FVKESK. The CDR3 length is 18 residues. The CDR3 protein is CASSQGYPLGVRTDTQYF. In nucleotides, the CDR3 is TGTGCCAGCAGCCAAGGATACCCCTTGGGAGTACGCACAGATACGCAGTATTTT.

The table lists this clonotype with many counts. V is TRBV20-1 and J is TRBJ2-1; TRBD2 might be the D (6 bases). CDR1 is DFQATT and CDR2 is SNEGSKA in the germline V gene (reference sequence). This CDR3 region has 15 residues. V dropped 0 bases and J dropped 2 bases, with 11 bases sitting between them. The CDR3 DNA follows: TGCAGTGCTAGAGATAGGCAGCGGGCCTACAATGAGCAGTTCTTC. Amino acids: CSARDRQRAYNEQFF.

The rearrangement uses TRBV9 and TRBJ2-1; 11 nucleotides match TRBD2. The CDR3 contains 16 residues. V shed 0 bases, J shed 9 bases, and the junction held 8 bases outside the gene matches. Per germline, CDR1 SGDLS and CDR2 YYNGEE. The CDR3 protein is CASSVDLAGGLGEQFF. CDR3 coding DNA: TGTGCCAGCAGCGTAGATTTAGCGGGGGGGCTTGGTGAGCAGTTCTTC. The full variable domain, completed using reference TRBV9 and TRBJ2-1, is DSGVTQTPKHLITATGQRVTLRCSPRSGDLSVYWYQQSLDQGLQFLIQYYNGEERAKGNILERFSAQQFPDLHSELNLSSLELGDSALYFCASSVDLAGGLGEQFFGPGTRLTVL.

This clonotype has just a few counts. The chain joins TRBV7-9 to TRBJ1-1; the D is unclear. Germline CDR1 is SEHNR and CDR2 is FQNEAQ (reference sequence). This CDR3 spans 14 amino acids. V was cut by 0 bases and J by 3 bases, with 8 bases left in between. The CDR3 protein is CASSLAGWDTEAFF. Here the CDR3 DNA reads TGTGCCAGCAGCTTAGCGGGGTGGGACACTGAAGCTTTCTTT.

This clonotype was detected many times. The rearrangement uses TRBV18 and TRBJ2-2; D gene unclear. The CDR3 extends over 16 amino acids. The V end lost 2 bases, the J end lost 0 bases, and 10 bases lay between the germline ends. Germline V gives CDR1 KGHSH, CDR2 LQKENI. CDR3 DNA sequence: TGTGCCAGCTCACCATCGGCAGACGCGAACACCGGGGAGCTGTTTTTT. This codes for CASSPSADANTGELFF.

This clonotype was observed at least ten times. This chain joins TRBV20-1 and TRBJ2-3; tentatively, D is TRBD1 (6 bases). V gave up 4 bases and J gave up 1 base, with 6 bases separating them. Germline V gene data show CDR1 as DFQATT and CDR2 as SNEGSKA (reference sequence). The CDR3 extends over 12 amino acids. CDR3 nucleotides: TGCAGTGCTAAGGGGGGCACAGATACGCAGTATTTT. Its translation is CSAKGGTDTQYF.

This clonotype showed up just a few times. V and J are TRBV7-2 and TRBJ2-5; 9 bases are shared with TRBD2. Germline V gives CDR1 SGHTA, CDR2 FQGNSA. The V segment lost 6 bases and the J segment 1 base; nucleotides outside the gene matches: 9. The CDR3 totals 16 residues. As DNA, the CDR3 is TGTGCCAGCAGTTCCCGAGCGGGGGGCCTCCAAGAGACCCAGTACTTC. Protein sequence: CASSSRAGGLQETQYF.